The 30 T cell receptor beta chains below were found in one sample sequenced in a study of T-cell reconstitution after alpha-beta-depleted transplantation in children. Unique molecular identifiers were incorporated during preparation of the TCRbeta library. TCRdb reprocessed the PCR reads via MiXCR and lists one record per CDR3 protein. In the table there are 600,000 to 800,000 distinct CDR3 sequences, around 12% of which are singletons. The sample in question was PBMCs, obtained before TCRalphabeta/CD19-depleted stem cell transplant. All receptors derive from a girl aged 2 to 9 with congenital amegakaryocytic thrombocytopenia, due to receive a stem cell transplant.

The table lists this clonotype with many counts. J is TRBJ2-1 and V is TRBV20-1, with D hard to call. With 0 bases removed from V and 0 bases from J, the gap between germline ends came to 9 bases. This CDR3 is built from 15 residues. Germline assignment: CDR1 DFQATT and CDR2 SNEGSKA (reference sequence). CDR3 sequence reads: CSARDPYSSYNEQFF. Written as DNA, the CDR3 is TGCAGTGCTAGAGATCCCTATAGCTCCTACAATGAGCAGTTCTTC.

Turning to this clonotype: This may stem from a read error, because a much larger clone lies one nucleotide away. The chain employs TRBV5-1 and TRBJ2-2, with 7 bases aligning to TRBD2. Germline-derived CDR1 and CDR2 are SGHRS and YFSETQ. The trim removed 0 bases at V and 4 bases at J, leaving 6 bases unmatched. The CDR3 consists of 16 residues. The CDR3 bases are TGCGCCAGCAGCTTGGAGTCTTGCGGGAGCACCGGGGAGCTGTTTTTT. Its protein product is CASSLESCGSTGELFF.

CDR3 amino acids: CASSQAPSGTPDEQFF. The CDR3 coding sequence is TGTGCCAGCAGCCAAGCCCCGAGCGGAACGCCCGATGAGCAGTTCTTC. The chain has TRBV4-2 and TRBJ2-1, with D perhaps TRBD2 (5 bases). The V end was cut by 1 base, the J end by 8 bases, with 18 bases between. The CDR3 is made up of 16 amino acids. Germline assignment: CDR1 LGHNA and CDR2 YNFKEQ.

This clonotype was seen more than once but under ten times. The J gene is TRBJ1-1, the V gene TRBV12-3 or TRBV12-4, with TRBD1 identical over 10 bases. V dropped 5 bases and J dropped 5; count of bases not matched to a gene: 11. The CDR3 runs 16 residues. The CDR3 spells CASSLPGQGQGTEAFF. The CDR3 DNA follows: TGTGCCAGCAGTCTACCGGGACAGGGGCAGGGGACTGAAGCTTTCTTT.

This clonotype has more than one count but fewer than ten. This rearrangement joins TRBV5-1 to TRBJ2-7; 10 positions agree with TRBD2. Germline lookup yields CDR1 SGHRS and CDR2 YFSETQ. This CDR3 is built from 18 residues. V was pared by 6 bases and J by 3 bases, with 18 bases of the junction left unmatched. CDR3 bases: TGCGCCAGCACAAACCGGGATAGCGGGAGGTCCCGGGACTACGAGCAGTACTTC. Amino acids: CASTNRDSGRSRDYEQYF.

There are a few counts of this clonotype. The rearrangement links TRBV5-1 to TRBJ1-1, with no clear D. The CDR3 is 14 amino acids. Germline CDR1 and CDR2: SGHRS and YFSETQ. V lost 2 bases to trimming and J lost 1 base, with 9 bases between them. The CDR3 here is CASSLVRANTEAFF. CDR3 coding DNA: TGCGCCAGCAGCTTAGTCCGGGCGAACACTGAAGCTTTCTTT.

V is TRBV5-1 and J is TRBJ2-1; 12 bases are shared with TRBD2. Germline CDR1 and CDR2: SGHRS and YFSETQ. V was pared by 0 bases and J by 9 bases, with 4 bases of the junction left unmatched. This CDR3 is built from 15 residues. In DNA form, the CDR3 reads TGCGCCAGCAGCTTGGAACTAGCGGGAGGAGGTGAGCAGTTCTTC. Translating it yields CASSLELAGGGEQFF. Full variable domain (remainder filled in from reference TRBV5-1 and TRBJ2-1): KAGVTQTPRYLIKTRGQQVTLSCSPISGHRSVSWYQQTPGQGLQFLFEYFSETQRNKGNFPGRFSGRQFSNSRSEMNVSTLELGDSALYLCASSLELAGGGEQFFGPGTRLTVL.

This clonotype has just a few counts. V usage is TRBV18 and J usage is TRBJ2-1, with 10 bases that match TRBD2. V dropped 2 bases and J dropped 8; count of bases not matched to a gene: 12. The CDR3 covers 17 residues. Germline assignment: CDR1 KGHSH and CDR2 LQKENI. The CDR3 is CASSPTASGRVFHEQFF. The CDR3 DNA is TGTGCCAGCTCACCAACGGCTAGCGGGAGAGTTTTCCATGAGCAGTTCTTC.

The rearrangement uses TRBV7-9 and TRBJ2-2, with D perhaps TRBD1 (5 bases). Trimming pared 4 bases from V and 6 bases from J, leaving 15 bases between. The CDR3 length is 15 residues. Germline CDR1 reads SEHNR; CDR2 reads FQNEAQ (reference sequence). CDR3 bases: TGTGCCAGCAGCTCCGGGCCAGGGCGTTCCGGGGAGCTGTTTTTT. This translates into CASSSGPGRSGELFF.

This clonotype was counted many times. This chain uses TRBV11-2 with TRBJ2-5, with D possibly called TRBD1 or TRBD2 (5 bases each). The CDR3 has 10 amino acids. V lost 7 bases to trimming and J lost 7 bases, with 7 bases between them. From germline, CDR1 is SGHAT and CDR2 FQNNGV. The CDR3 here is CASNGGTQYF. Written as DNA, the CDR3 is TGTGCCAGCAATGGGGGGACCCAGTACTTC.

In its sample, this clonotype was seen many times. The CDR3 loop is CASSLSGTSVDNEQFF. CDR3 nucleotides: TGCGCCAGCAGCCTGTCTGGGACTAGCGTTGACAATGAGCAGTTCTTC. The chain employs TRBV5-1 and TRBJ2-1; 10 bases line up with TRBD2. Germline trimming cut 4 bases from V and 5 bases from J; bases unmatched to any gene: 9. Germline V CDR1 and CDR2: SGHRS, YFSETQ. The length of the CDR3 is 16 residues.

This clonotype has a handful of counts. The CDR3 spells CASSFRTAPDYGYTF. Here the CDR3 DNA reads TGTGCCAGCAGCTTTAGGACAGCGCCTGACTATGGCTACACCTTC. The rearrangement joins TRBV7-8 to TRBJ1-2, with D possibly matching TRBD1 (6 bases). The V end lost 3 bases, the J end lost 3 bases, and 14 bases lay between the germline ends. The CDR3 is 15 amino acids. Looked up from germline, CDR1 is SGHVS and CDR2 is FQNEAQ.

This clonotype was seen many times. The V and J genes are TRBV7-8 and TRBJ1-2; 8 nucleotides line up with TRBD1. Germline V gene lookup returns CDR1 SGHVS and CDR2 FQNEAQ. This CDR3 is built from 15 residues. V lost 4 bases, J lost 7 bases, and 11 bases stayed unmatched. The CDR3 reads CASSSAGQGKGGYTF. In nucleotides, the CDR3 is TGTGCCAGCAGCTCCGCCGGACAGGGCAAGGGTGGCTACACCTTC.

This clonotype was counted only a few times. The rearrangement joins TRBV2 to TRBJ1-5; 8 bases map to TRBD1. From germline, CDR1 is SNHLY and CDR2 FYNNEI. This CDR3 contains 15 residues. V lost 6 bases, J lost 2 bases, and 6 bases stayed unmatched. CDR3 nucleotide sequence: TGTGCCAGCAGGTCAGGACAGGGAGGCAATCAGCCCCAGCATTTT. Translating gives CASRSGQGGNQPQHF.

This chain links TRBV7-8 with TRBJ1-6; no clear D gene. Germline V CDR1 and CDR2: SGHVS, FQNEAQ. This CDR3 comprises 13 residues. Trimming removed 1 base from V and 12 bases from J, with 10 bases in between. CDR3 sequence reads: CASSLVGILPLHF. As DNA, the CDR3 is TGTGCCAGCAGCTTAGTAGGGATTCTACCCCTCCACTTT.

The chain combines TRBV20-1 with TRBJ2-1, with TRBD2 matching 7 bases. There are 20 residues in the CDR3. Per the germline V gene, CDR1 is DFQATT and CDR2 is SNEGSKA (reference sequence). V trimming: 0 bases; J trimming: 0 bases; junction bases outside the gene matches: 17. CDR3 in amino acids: CSARDRRLQARTSSYNEQFF. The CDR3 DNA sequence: TGCAGTGCTAGAGATCGGAGACTCCAAGCCCGGACTAGCTCCTACAATGAGCAGTTCTTC.

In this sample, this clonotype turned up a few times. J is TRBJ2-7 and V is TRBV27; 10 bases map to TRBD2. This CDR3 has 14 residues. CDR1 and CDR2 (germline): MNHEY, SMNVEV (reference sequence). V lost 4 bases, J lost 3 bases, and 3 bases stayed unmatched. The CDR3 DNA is TGTGCCAGCAGTTCTAGCGGGAGTGGCTACGAGCAGTACTTC. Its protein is CASSSSGSGYEQYF.

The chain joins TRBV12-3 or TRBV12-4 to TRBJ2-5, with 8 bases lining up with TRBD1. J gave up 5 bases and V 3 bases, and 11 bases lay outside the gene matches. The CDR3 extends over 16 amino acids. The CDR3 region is CASSFGRAGGEETQYF. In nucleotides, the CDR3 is TGTGCCAGCAGTTTTGGTAGGGCAGGGGGCGAGGAGACCCAGTACTTC.

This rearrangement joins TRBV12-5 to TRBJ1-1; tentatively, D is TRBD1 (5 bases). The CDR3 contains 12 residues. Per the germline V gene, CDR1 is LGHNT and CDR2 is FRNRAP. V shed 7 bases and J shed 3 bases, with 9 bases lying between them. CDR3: CASAGTYTEAFF. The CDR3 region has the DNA TGTGCTAGTGCGGGGACGTACACTGAAGCTTTCTTT.

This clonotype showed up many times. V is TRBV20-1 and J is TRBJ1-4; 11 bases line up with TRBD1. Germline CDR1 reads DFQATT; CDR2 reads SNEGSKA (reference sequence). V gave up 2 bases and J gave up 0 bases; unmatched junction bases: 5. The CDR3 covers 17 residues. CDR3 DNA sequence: TGCAGTGCTAGACCGGGGACAGGGGGGGCAACTAATGAAAAACTGTTTTTT. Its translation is CSARPGTGGATNEKLFF.

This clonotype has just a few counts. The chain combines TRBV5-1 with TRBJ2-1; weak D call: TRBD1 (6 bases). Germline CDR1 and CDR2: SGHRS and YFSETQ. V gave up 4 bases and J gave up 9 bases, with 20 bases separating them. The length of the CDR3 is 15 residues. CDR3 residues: CASSPSGTLRSEQFF. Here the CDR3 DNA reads TGCGCCAGCAGCCCTTCCGGGACACTCAGGAGTGAGCAGTTCTTC.

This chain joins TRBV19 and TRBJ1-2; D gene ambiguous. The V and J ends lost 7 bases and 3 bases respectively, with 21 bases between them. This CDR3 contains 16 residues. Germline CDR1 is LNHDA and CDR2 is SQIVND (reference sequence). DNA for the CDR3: TGTGCCAGTAACGAGGCAGTTCCTCCTGCCTACTATGGCTACACCTTC. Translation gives CASNEAVPPAYYGYTF.

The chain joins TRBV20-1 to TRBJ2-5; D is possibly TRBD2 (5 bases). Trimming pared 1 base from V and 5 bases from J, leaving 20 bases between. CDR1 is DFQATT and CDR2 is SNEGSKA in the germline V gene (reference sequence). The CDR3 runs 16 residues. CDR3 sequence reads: CSARAPVLAKEETQYF. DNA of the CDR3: TGCAGTGCTAGAGCCCCCGTGCTAGCCAAAGAGGAGACCCAGTACTTC.

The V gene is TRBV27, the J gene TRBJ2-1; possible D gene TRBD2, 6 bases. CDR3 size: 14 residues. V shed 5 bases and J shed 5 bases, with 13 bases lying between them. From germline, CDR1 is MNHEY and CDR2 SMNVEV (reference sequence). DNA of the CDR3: TGTGCCAGCAGTCCGATTGGGAGGAACAATGAGCAGTTCTTC. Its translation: CASSPIGRNNEQFF.

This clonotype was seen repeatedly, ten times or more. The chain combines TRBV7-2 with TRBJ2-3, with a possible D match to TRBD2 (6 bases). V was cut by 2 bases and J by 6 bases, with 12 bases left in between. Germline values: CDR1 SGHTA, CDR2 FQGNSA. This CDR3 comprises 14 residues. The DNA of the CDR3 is TGTGCCAGCAGCTTAACTAGCTTAGCGGATACGCAGTATTTT. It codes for CASSLTSLADTQYF.

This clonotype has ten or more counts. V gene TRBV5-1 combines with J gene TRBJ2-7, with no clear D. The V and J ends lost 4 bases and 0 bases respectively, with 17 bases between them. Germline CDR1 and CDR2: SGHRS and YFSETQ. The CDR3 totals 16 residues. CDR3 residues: CASSRGHTRGSYEQYF. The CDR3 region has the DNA TGCGCCAGCAGCCGTGGTCATACTCGTGGCTCCTACGAGCAGTACTTC. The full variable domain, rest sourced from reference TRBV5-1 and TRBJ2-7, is KAGVTQTPRYLIKTRGQQVTLSCSPISGHRSVSWYQQTPGQGLQFLFEYFSETQRNKGNFPGRFSGRQFSNSRSEMNVSTLELGDSALYLCASSRGHTRGSYEQYFGPGTRLTVT.

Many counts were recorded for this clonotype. Written as DNA, the CDR3 is TGCGCCAGCAGCTTGGACACGGTGTACGAGCAGTACTTC. Translating it yields CASSLDTVYEQYF. The rearrangement links TRBV5-1 to TRBJ2-7; D uncertain. Per the germline V gene, CDR1 is SGHRS and CDR2 is YFSETQ. V lost 0 bases, J lost 4 bases, and 8 bases lay in between. CDR3 length: 13 amino acids.

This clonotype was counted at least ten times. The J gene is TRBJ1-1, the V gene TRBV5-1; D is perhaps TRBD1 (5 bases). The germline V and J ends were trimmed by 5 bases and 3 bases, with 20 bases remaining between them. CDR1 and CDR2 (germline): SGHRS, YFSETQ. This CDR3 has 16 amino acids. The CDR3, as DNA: TGCGCCAGCAGTCGTAGTCCCGGGACCTGGGACACTGAAGCTTTCTTT. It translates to CASSRSPGTWDTEAFF. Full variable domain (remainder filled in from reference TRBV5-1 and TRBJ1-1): KAGVTQTPRYLIKTRGQQVTLSCSPISGHRSVSWYQQTPGQGLQFLFEYFSETQRNKGNFPGRFSGRQFSNSRSEMNVSTLELGDSALYLCASSRSPGTWDTEAFFGQGTRLTVV.

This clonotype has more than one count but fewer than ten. This CDR3 reads CSANLPLAAYNEQFF. Here the CDR3 DNA reads TGCAGTGCTAACCTCCCCCTAGCGGCCTACAATGAGCAGTTCTTC. The chain joins TRBV20-1 to TRBJ2-1, with 7 bases matching TRBD2. V trimming: 4 bases; J trimming: 2 bases; junction bases outside the gene matches: 8. The germline V gene encodes CDR1 DFQATT and CDR2 SNEGSKA (reference sequence). This CDR3 is 15 amino acids long.

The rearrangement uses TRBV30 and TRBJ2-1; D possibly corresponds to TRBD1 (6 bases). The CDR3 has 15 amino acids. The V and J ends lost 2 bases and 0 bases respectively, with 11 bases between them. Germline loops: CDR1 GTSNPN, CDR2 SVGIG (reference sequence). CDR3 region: CAWSWGLSSYNEQFF. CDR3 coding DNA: TGTGCCTGGAGTTGGGGGCTTAGCTCCTACAATGAGCAGTTCTTC.